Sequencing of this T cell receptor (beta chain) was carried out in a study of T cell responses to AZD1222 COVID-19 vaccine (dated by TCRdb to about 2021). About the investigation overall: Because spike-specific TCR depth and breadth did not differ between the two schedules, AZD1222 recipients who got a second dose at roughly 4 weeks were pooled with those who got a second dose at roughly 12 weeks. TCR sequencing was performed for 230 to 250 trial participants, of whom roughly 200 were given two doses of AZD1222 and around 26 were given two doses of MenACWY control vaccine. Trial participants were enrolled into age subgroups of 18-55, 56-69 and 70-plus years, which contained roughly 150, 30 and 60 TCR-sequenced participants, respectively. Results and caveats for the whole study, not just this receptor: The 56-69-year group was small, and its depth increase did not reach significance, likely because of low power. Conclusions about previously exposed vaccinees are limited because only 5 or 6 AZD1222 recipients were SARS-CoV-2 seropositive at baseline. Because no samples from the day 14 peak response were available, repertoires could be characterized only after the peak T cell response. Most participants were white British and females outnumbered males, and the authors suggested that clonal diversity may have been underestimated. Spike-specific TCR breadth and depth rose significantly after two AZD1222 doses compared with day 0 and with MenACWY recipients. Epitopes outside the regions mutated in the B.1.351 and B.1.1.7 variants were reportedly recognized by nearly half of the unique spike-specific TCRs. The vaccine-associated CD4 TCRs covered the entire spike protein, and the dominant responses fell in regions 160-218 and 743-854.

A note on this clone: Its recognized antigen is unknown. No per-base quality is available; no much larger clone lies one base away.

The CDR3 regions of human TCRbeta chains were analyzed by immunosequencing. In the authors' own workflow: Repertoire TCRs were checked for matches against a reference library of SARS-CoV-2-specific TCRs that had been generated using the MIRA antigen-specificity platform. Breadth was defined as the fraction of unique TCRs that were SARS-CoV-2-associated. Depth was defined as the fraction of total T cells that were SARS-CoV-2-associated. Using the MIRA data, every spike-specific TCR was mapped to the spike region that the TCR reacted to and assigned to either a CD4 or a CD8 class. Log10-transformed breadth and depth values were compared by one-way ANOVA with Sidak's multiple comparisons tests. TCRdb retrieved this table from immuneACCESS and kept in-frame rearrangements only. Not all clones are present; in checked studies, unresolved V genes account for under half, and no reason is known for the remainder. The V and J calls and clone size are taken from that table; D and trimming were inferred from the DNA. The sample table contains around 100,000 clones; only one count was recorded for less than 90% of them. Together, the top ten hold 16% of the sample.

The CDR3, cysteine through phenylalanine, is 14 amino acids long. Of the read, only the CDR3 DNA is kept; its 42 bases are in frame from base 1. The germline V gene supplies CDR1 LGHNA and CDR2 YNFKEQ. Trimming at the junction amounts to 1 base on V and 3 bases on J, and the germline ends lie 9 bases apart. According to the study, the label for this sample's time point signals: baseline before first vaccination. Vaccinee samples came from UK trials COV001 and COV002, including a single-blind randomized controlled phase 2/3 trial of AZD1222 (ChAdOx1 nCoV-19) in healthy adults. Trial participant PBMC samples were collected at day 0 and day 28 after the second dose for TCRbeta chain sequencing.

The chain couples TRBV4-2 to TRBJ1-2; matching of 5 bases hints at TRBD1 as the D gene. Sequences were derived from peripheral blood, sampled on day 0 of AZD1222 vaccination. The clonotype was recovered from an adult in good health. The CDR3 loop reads CASSQVGDYYGYTF. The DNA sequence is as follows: TGTGCCAGCAGCCAAGTGGGGGATTACTATGGCTACACCTTC.